The 7 T cell receptor beta chains below come from one sample, sequenced in a study of cytomegalovirus exposure and HLA in healthy donors. Assay: immunoSEQ multiplex PCR; the TCRdb copy retains only in-frame clones and omits some. This table has 100,000 to 150,000 clones, more than 95% appearing once. The sample was PBMCs. The source is a man younger than 30 in good health and CMV-seronegative.

The chain carries TRBV13 and TRBJ2-7, with D unresolved. The germline CDR1 and CDR2 sequences are PRHDT and FYEKMQ (reference sequence). The CDR3 consists of 15 residues. The V end lost 0 bases, the J end lost 3 bases, and 12 bases lay between the germline ends. Written as DNA, the CDR3 is TGTGCCAGCAGCTTAGGCCCTGGCGGCAACTACGAGCAGTACTTC. Its translation is CASSLGPGGNYEQYF.

This chain joins TRBV6-5 and TRBJ2-7, with a tentative D call TRBD2 (5 bases). The CDR3 contains 14 residues. CDR1 MNHEY and CDR2 SVGAGI come from the germline V gene. The germline V and J ends were trimmed by 0 bases and 5 bases, with 11 bases remaining between them. The CDR3: CASSYSGRSHEQYF. The CDR3 DNA follows: TGTGCCAGCAGTTACTCGGGGAGATCACACGAGCAGTACTTC.

The gene calls are TRBV7-8 and TRBJ1-2, with a weak D call TRBD1 (5 bases). Germline V gene data show CDR1 as SGHVS and CDR2 as FQNEAQ. The germline V and J ends were trimmed by 2 bases and 8 bases, with 15 bases remaining between them. This CDR3 is built from 14 residues. CDR3 protein: CASSLWAERDGYTF. CDR3 in DNA: TGTGCCAGCAGCTTATGGGCGGAGCGGGACGGCTACACCTTC.

The V call is TRBV6-5, the J call TRBJ1-1; 7 bases match TRBD1. J lost 0 bases, V lost 7 bases, and 8 bases had no gene match. The CDR3 has 15 amino acids. Per germline, CDR1 MNHEY and CDR2 SVGAGI. In DNA, the CDR3 is TGTGCCAGCACCCAGGACAGGCTTCTGAACACTGAAGCTTTCTTT. It is translated as CASTQDRLLNTEAFF.

CDR3 region: CASSPGTGVILDEQYF. CDR3 sequence (DNA): TGTGCCAGCAGCCCTGGGACAGGAGTTATCCTGGACGAGCAGTACTTC. The chain joins TRBV28 to TRBJ2-7, with 8 bases matching TRBD1. V shed 6 bases and J 5 bases; nucleotides not matched to a gene: 15. Germline assignment: CDR1 MDHEN and CDR2 SYDVKM. The CDR3 has 16 amino acids.

The rearrangement links TRBV14 to TRBJ1-4, with D perhaps matching TRBD1 (5 bases). The ends were cut back, 2 bases at V and 5 bases at J, with 12 bases in the middle. The CDR3 contains 15 residues. In germline, CDR1 is SGHDN, CDR2 FVKESK. DNA for the CDR3: TGTGCCAGCAGCCAATCTCGGGGGAGGAATGAAAAACTGTTTTTT. It codes for CASSQSRGRNEKLFF.

J is TRBJ2-5 and V is TRBV6-6; TRBD2 might be the D (6 bases). CDR1 and CDR2 (germline): MNHNY, SVGAGI (reference sequence). Trimming removed 6 bases from V and 3 bases from J, with 14 bases in between. There are 14 residues in the CDR3. CDR3 amino acids: CASRSEGLKETQYF. CDR3 coding DNA: TGTGCCAGCAGATCGGAGGGGTTAAAAGAGACCCAGTACTTC.